The 16 T cell receptor beta chains reported below all come from one sample, sequenced in a study of shared clonotypes between healthy human individuals (TCRdb year 2020). The library was made by the immunoSEQ multiplex PCR assay. As stored in TCRdb, this immuneACCESS dataset retains in-frame rearrangements with V and J assigned. A fraction of the clones does not appear; measured against another copy, unresolved V genes explain less than half of the discrepancy, and the remainder lacks a known reason. This sample is represented by about 770,000 clones; around 77% of them were singletons. The biggest ten clones account for less than 2% of the sample. The sequenced sample was memory CD4+ T cells sorted from blood. Taken with the paper, the label for cell subset or site translates to: CD45RA-negative fraction. The receptors derive from a woman between 25 and 40 years old in good health.

The chain combines TRBV28 with TRBJ2-1, with D possibly matching TRBD2 (6 bases). V dropped 5 bases and J dropped 6 bases, with 17 bases sitting between them. Germline CDR1 reads MDHEN; CDR2 reads SYDVKM. The CDR3 consists of 15 residues. CDR3 region: CASSPTRLGSNEQFF. The CDR3 coding sequence is TGTGCCAGCAGTCCGACTAGATTGGGGAGCAATGAGCAGTTCTTC. Drawing the rest from reference TRBV28 and TRBJ2-1, the complete variable domain is DVKVTQSSRYLVKRTGEKVFLECVQDMDHENMFWYRQDPGLGLRLIYFSYDVKMKEKGDIPEGYSVSREKKERFSLILESASTNQTSMYLCASSPTRLGSNEQFFGPGTRLTVL.

This clone has at least ten counts. The rearrangement uses TRBV6-1 and TRBJ1-2; D ambiguous. The germline V gene encodes CDR1 MNHNS and CDR2 SASEGT. V was shortened by 3 bases and J by 8 bases, with 19 bases between the two germline ends. This CDR3 has 15 amino acids. As DNA, the CDR3 is TGTGCCAGCAGTGATATGGGAAGAAGGGCAGGCGGCTACACCTTC. Translating it yields CASSDMGRRAGGYTF.

The CDR3 is CASSVEVDFPTQYF. The CDR3 DNA reads as TGTGCCAGCAGCGTAGAGGTGGACTTTCCGACCCAGTACTTC. The rearrangement joins TRBV9 to TRBJ2-5, with D possibly being TRBD2 (5 bases). Trimming took 0 bases from V and 7 from J, leaving 13 bases between them. The CDR3 contains 14 residues. From germline, CDR1 is SGDLS and CDR2 YYNGEE.

This clone has more than one count but fewer than ten. The rearrangement joins TRBV14 to TRBJ2-3; the match to TRBD2 covers 7 bases. Per germline, CDR1 SGHDN and CDR2 FVKESK. V lost 4 bases to trimming and J lost 2 bases; unmatched junction nucleotides: 9. This CDR3 has 16 amino acids. The chain's CDR3 is CASSLLAPWDTDTQYF. Here the CDR3 DNA reads TGTGCCAGCAGCCTACTAGCGCCCTGGGACACAGATACGCAGTATTTT.

The chain is built from TRBV5-5 and TRBJ2-6; TRBD1 or TRBD2 may be the D gene (5 bases each). This CDR3 spans 16 amino acids. V was shortened by 7 bases and J by 4 bases, with 18 bases between the two germline ends. Germline V lookup: CDR1 SGHKS, CDR2 YYEKEE (reference sequence). In DNA, the CDR3 is TGTGCCAGCGGAATTGGGGGAGCGGCAGGGGCCAACGTCCTGACTTTC. Encoded protein: CASGIGGAAGANVLTF.

This rearrangement joins TRBV5-1 to TRBJ1-1; D is perhaps TRBD1 (5 bases). CDR1 and CDR2 (germline): SGHRS, YFSETQ. V lost 2 bases, J lost 8 bases, and 19 bases lay in between. The CDR3 loop spans 15 amino acids. CDR3 loop: CASSLLQTVGAEAFF. CDR3 in DNA: TGCGCCAGCAGCTTACTTCAGACAGTTGGGGCAGAAGCTTTCTTT.

The chain carries TRBV14 and TRBJ2-7; 8 bases match TRBD1. The CDR3 has 14 residues. V lost 4 bases to trimming and J lost 7 bases; unmatched junction nucleotides: 9. CDR1 and CDR2 from the germline V gene are SGHDN and FVKESK. The CDR3 DNA sequence: TGTGCCAGCAGCCGACAGGGGCTGACCGGGGAGCAGTACTTC. The encoded protein is CASSRQGLTGEQYF.

The V gene is TRBV12-5, the J gene TRBJ2-3; 12 bases map to TRBD1. V dropped 6 bases and J dropped 3; count of bases not matched to a gene: 4. This CDR3 is built from 15 residues. Germline loops: CDR1 LGHNT, CDR2 FRNRAP. The CDR3 region is CASGMGQGATDTQYF. The CDR3 DNA is TGTGCTAGTGGGATGGGACAGGGGGCAACAGATACGCAGTATTTT.

This sequence joins TRBV2 and TRBJ2-1; no reliable D call. The V end lost 5 bases, the J end lost 8 bases, and 7 bases lay between the germline ends. Germline V gives CDR1 SNHLY, CDR2 FYNNEI. This CDR3 has 11 amino acids. CDR3 nucleotides: TGTGCCAGCAGTCAAGGGTATGAGCAGTTCTTC. It specifies CASSQGYEQFF. The full variable domain, its missing parts supplied by reference TRBV2 and TRBJ2-1, is EPEVTQTPSHQVTQMGQEVILRCVPISNHLYFYWYRQILGQKVEFLVSFYNNEISEKSEIFDDQFSVERPDGSNFTLKIRSTKLEDSAMYFCASSQGYEQFFGPGTRLTVL.

The V call is TRBV30, the J call TRBJ1-3; D gene unclear. The CDR3 contains 15 residues. The ends were cut back, 0 bases at V and 1 base at J, with 10 bases in the middle. Germline V gives CDR1 GTSNPN, CDR2 SVGIG (reference sequence). The CDR3 loop is CAWSVWAQSGNTIYF. For the CDR3, the DNA is TGTGCCTGGAGTGTTTGGGCTCAGTCTGGAAACACCATATATTTT.

V gene TRBV2 combines with J gene TRBJ1-5, with TRBD1 matching 9 bases. Germline V gene data show CDR1 as SNHLY and CDR2 as FYNNEI. V was pared by 3 bases and J by 4 bases, with 4 bases of the junction left unmatched. CDR3 size: 15 residues. The CDR3 DNA follows: TGTGCCAGCAGTGATGGACAGGGGCCTAATCAGCCCCAGCATTTT. Translating it yields CASSDGQGPNQPQHF.

The chain employs TRBV6-5 and TRBJ2-2; D is unresolved. With 5 bases removed from V and 3 bases from J, the gap between germline ends came to 4 bases. Germline lookup yields CDR1 MNHEY and CDR2 SVGAGI. The CDR3 extends over 12 amino acids. The CDR3 protein is CASSPDTGELFF. The CDR3 bases are TGTGCCAGCAGTCCGGACACCGGGGAGCTGTTTTTT.

The chain combines TRBV7-3 with TRBJ2-1; TRBD2 might be the D (6 bases). The CDR3 loop spans 14 amino acids. The germline V and J ends were trimmed by 1 base and 6 bases, with 10 bases remaining between them. Germline V CDR1 and CDR2: SGHTA, FQGTGA. Here the CDR3 DNA reads TGTGCCAGCAGCTTAAACCTGGGAGGCAATGAGCAGTTCTTC. It encodes CASSLNLGGNEQFF.

The chain recombines TRBV9 with TRBJ1-2; D call uncertain. V dropped 1 base and J dropped 3 bases, with 13 bases sitting between them. The CDR3 loop spans 15 amino acids. CDR1 and CDR2 (germline): SGDLS, YYNGEE. Here the CDR3 reads CASSVYEAPHYGYTF. CDR3 DNA sequence: TGTGCCAGCAGCGTATATGAAGCACCCCACTATGGCTACACCTTC.

This chain connects TRBV5-1 to TRBJ2-1; 15 nucleotides match TRBD2. Germline loops: CDR1 SGHRS, CDR2 YFSETQ. The ends lost 4 bases at V and 4 bases at J; junction bases unmatched: 3. The CDR3 is 16 residues long. Written as DNA, the CDR3 is TGCGCCAGCAGCCCGGGACTAGCGGGAGGTTACAATGAGCAGTTCTTC. Its translation: CASSPGLAGGYNEQFF.

J is TRBJ2-1 and V is TRBV7-6; 9 nucleotides match TRBD2. CDR1 is SGHVS, CDR2 FNYEAQ, per germline. The junction had 9 bases not matched to a gene; V was cut back by 5 bases and J by 1 base. The CDR3 runs 17 residues. The CDR3 sequence: CASSQTTSGVSYNEQFF. Written as DNA, the CDR3 is TGTGCCAGCAGCCAAACGACTAGCGGAGTTTCCTACAATGAGCAGTTCTTC.